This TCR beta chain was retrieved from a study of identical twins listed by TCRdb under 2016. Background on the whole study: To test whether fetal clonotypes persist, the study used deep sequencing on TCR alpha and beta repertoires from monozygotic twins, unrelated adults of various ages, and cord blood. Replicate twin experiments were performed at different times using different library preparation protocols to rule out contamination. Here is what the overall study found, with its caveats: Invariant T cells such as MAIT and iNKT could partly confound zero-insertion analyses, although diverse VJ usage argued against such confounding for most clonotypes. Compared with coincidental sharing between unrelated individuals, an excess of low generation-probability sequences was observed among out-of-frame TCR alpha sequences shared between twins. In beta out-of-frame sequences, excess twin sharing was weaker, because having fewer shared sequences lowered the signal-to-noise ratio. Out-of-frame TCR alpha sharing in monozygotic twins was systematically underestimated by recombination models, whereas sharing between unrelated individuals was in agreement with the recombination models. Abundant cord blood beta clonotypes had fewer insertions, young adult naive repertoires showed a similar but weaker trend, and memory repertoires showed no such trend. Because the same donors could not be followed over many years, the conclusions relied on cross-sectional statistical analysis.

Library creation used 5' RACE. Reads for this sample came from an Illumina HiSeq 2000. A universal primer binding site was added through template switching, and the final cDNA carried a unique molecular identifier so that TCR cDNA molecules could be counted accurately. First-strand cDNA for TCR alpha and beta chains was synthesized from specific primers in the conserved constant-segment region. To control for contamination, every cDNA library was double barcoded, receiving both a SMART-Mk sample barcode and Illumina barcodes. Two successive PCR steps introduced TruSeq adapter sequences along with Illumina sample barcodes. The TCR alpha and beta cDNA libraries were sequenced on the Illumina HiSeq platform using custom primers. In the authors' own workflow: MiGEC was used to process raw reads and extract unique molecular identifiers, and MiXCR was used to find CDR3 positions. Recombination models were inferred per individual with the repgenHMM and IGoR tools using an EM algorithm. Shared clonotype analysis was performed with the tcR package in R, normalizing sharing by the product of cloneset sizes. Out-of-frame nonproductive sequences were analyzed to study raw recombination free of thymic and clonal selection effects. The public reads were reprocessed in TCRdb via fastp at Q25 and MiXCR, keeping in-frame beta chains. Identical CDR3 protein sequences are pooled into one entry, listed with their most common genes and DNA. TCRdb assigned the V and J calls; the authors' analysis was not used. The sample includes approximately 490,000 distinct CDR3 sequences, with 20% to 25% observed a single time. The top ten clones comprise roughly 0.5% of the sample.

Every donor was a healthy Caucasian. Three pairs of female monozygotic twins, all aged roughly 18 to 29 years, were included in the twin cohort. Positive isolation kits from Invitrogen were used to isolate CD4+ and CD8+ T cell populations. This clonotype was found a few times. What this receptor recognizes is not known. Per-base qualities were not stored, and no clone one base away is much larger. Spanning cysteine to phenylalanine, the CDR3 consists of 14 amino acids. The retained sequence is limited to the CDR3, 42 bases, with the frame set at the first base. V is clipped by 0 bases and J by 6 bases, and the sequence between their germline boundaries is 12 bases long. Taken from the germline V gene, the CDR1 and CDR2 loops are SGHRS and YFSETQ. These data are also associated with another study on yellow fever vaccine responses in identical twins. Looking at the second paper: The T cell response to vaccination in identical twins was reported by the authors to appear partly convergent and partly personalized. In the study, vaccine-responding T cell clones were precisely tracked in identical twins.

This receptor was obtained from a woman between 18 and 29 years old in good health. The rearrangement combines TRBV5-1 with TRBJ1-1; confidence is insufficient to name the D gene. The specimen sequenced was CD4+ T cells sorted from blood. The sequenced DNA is TGCGCCAGCAGCTTGGACCGCCCCAACCCTGAAGCTTTCTTT. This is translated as CASSLDRPNPEAFF.